This passage covers 13 T cell receptor beta chains from one sample sequenced in a study of human T cells and chemical hapten exposure. Time point denoted: patch test 1, 2 weeks after DPC sensitization. Treatment defined: therapeutic diphenylcyclopropenone sensitization with weekly scalp DPC. It was from unfractionated whole blood that total RNA was extracted. Each CDR3 protein is one row after TCRdb ran MiXCR on the RACE reads. Altogether roughly 38,000 distinct CDR3 sequences are present, 4% being singletons, with the ten largest covering around 28%. Sequencing used whole blood, obtained in connection with sensitization to the hapten diphenylcyclopropenone (DPC). Source of these receptors: a middle-aged man with alopecia areata. Some clones in this sample may be carry-over from other donors' samples.

This clonotype was detected many times. The junction shows a germline mismatch at one end, possibly a read error. The chain carries TRBV30 and TRBJ2-1, with 11 bases aligning to TRBD2. The CDR3 runs to 11 residues. CDR1 is GTSNPN, CDR2 SVGIG, per germline (reference sequence). The CDR3 DNA is TGTGCCTGGAGCCGCACTAGCGGGAGAATCTTC. Its protein is CAWSRTSGRIF.

This clonotype was observed at least ten times. The chain carries TRBV4-2 and TRBJ1-2; no firm D call. The V gene's germline CDR1 is LGHNA and CDR2 YNFKEQ. Deletions cut 0 bases from V and 0 bases from J, with 5 bases between. The CDR3 length is 14 residues. For the CDR3, the DNA is TGTGCCAGCAGCCAAGATCGCACTAACTATGGCTACACCTTC. Residues: CASSQDRTNYGYTF.

At least ten counts were recorded for this clonotype. The chain carries TRBV9 and TRBJ2-5; the D is unclear. The CDR3 is made up of 15 amino acids. V lost 0 bases and J lost 1, with 10 bases in between. CDR1 is SGDLS, CDR2 YYNGEE, per germline. For the CDR3, the DNA is TGTGCCAGCAGCGTAGCTCAAGCTATCCAAGAGACCCAGTACTTC. Translation gives CASSVAQAIQETQYF.

To note about this clonotype: This clone may be a read error of a much larger clone one base away. The chain couples TRBV20-1 to TRBJ2-4; perhaps TRBD2 as D (6 bases). The CDR3 extends over 13 amino acids. Germline CDR1 and CDR2: DFQATT and SNEGSKA (reference sequence). V lost 7 bases and J 1 base, leaving 11 bases between the germline ends. In DNA form, the CDR3 reads TGCAGTGTATGGGAGGCGGCCAAAAACATTCAGTACTTC. Residues: CSVWEAAKNIQYF.

A few counts support this clonotype. J is TRBJ1-1 and V is TRBV27; no definite D call. The length of the CDR3 is 15 residues. The germline V gene has CDR1 MNHEY and CDR2 SMNVEV (reference sequence). V dropped 5 bases and J dropped 1 base, with 14 bases sitting between them. The CDR3 bases are TGTGCCAGCAGTGTAGATCAAACACCGAACACTGAAGCTTTCTTT. Amino acids: CASSVDQTPNTEAFF.

At least ten counts were recorded for this clonotype. This sequence joins TRBV7-2 and TRBJ2-1; D is undetermined. The ends were cut back, 1 base at V and 12 bases at J, with 7 bases in the middle. Germline CDR1 and CDR2: SGHTA and FQGNSA. This CDR3 spans 11 amino acids. CDR3 DNA sequence: TGTGCCAGCAGCTTAGAGCAGTTGCAGTTCTTC. Protein sequence: CASSLEQLQFF. The full variable domain, completed using reference TRBV7-2 and TRBJ2-1, is GAGVSQSPSNKVTEKGKDVELRCDPISGHTALYWYRQSLGQGLEFLIYFQGNSAPDKSGLPSDRFSAERTGGSVSTLTIQRTQQEDSAVYLCASSLEQLQFFGPGTRLTVL.

A few counts support this clonotype. The chain uses TRBV3-1 and TRBJ2-3; 9 nucleotides agree with TRBD1. The CDR3 consists of 16 residues. Per the germline V gene, CDR1 is LGHDT and CDR2 is YNNKEL (reference sequence). The V gene end was trimmed by 4 bases and the J gene end by 5 bases; junction bases not matched to a gene: 10. The CDR3 nucleotides read TGTGCCAGCAGCCGCGGGACAGGGCGATGGATAGATACGCAGTATTTT. Its translation: CASSRGTGRWIDTQYF.

This clonotype turned up a few times. The chain couples TRBV5-1 to TRBJ2-3, with TRBD2 identical over 12 bases. V dropped 4 bases and J dropped 1; count of bases not matched to a gene: 4. Germline V gene lookup returns CDR1 SGHRS and CDR2 YFSETQ. The CDR3 is 16 residues long. The CDR3 protein is CASSQTSGSGTDTQYF. The CDR3, as DNA: TGCGCCAGCAGCCAGACTAGCGGGAGTGGCACAGATACGCAGTATTTT.

This clonotype was seen many times. The chain combines TRBV30 with TRBJ1-2; D not resolved. The germline V gene encodes CDR1 GTSNPN and CDR2 SVGIG (reference sequence). CDR3 size: 12 residues. V lost 3 bases and J 2 bases, leaving 7 bases between the germline ends. CDR3 sequence (DNA): TGTGCCTGGAGCCGCCTGAACTATGGCTACACCTTC. Amino acid sequence: CAWSRLNYGYTF.

This clonotype was observed many times. This chain joins TRBV29-1 and TRBJ2-1; a weak D match, TRBD2 (6 bases). The germline V gene has CDR1 SQVTM and CDR2 ANQGSEA. The germline V and J ends were trimmed by 2 bases and 8 bases, with 19 bases remaining between them. The CDR3 runs 15 residues. CDR3 bases: TGCAGCGTTGAAAGCGGAGGGCTAGATATGGATGAGCAGTTCTTC. This codes for CSVESGGLDMDEQFF.

This clonotype was seen repeatedly, ten times or more. Here the CDR3 reads CATSDSGQGEPDTQYF. CDR3 bases: TGTGCCACCAGTGATTCCGGACAGGGGGAGCCTGATACGCAGTATTTT. The chain is built from TRBV24-1 and TRBJ2-3, with 10 positions matching TRBD1. The CDR3 has 16 residues. After removal of 2 bases from V and 6 bases from J, the junction contained 7 bases not matched to a gene. CDR1 is KGHDR and CDR2 is SFDVKD in the germline V gene.

In this sample, this clonotype turned up many times. The chain has TRBV29-1 and TRBJ2-1, with TRBD2 matching 10 bases. The CDR3 is 14 amino acids. The germline CDR1 and CDR2 sequences are SQVTM and ANQGSEA. V was clipped by 2 bases and J by 4 bases; unmatched bases: 2. The CDR3 sequence is CSVERTSGYNEQFF. The CDR3 region has the DNA TGCAGCGTTGAAAGGACTAGCGGATACAATGAGCAGTTCTTC.

This clonotype was seen at least ten times. This sequence joins TRBV19 and TRBJ1-5; D ambiguous. V lost 3 bases to trimming and J lost 3 bases, with 18 bases between them. The CDR3 extends over 17 amino acids. Looked up from germline, CDR1 is LNHDA and CDR2 is SQIVND (reference sequence). The CDR3 region is CASSIRALPGPNQPQHF. CDR3 nucleotides: TGTGCCAGTAGTATTAGGGCCCTCCCGGGCCCCAATCAGCCCCAGCATTTT. Filled out from reference TRBV19 and TRBJ1-5, the complete variable domain reads DGGITQSPKYLFRKEGQNVTLSCEQNLNHDAMYWYRQDPGQGLRLIYYSQIVNDFQKGDIAEGYSVSREKKESFPLTVTSAQKNPTAFYLCASSIRALPGPNQPQHFGDGTRLSIL.